The rows below give T cell receptor beta chains drawn from one sample of a study of PD-1 blockade in classical Hodgkin lymphoma. Produced via immunoSEQ multiplex PCR; TCRdb's table is partial and in-frame only. The sample holds 21,000 or so clones, around 70% seen once. Sample: peripheral blood mononuclear cells (PBMCs), taken at baseline. These receptors were taken from a human donor with classical Hodgkin lymphoma. Both conserved end residues are part of each CDR3. Each record gives: clone size, CDR3 length, V gene, D gene, J gene, CDR3 DNA, CDR3 protein. A D gene is named only where the DNA matches it firmly. Clone size is stated in some rows and not others, as once, few, many or a class when expanded.

-	13	TRBV5-4	-	TRBJ1-1	TGTGCCAGCAGCTTGGTGGGGGACACTGAAGCTTTCTTT	CASSLVGDTEAFF
-	11	TRBV20-1	-	TRBJ1-2	TGCAGTGCTAGCCAGGGGAAAGGCTACACCTTC	CSASQGKGYTF
once	20	TRBV18	-	TRBJ2-6	TGTGCCAGCTCACCAGTCCCCCAGGGCCCTATCCACTCTGGGGCCAACGTCCTGACTTTC	CASSPVPQGPIHSGANVLTF
-	14	TRBV6-5	-	TRBJ2-3	TGTGCCAGCAGTTATTCTACAGGGATAGATACGCAGTATTTT	CASSYSTGIDTQYF
-	14	TRBV5-4	-	TRBJ2-5	TGTGCCAGCAGCACGCGGACTTTCCAAGAGACCCAGTACTTC	CASSTRTFQETQYF
-	14	TRBV4-3	TRBD1	TRBJ2-7	TGCGCCAGCAGCCTGGACAGGGGGACCTACGAGCAGTACTTC	CASSLDRGTYEQYF
-	15	TRBV18	-	TRBJ1-1	TGTGCCAGCTCACCAGCGGGACACCCGAACACTGAAGCTTTCTTT	CASSPAGHPNTEAFF
-	16	TRBV5-6	TRBD1	TRBJ1-1	TGTGCCAGCAGCTTGGTGGACAGGGGGAAGAACACTGAAGCTTTCTTT	CASSLVDRGKNTEAFF
-	13	TRBV7-3	-	TRBJ1-1	TGTGCCAGCAGCCCCGACAGGTCCGCTGAAGCTTTCTTT	CASSPDRSAEAFF
-	13	TRBV30	-	TRBJ2-6	TGTGCCTGGACCAACTCTGGGGCCAACGTCCTGACTTTC	CAWTNSGANVLTF